This T cell receptor (beta chain) stems from a study of blood T cell repertoires in COVID-19. Study information: Collection of acute and convalescent COVID-19 samples took place in the United States, Italy and Spain. The analysed material was cDNA or gDNA that came from T cells, B-cell-depleted T cells, or PBMCs.

Per the original methods: For nucleated cells, counts were estimated from reference gene primer amplification. TCRdb's copy holds only in-frame clones and misses some; the assay was immunoSEQ multiplex PCR. D and trimming were read from the DNA, whereas the V and J calls and clone size are those reported in that table. The sample consists of 210,000 or so clones, around 80% of them appearing once. Trimming pared 3 bases from V and 0 bases from J, leaving 12 bases between. This CDR3 comprises 17 residues. Germline V gene sequence: CDR1 KGHSH, CDR2 LQKENI. This TCR came from a woman of 80 years or more with active or convalescent COVID-19. The chain is built from TRBV18 and TRBJ1-6; maybe TRBD1 (6 bases). The sample comprised peripheral blood. The CDR3, as DNA: TGTGCCAGCTCACCCCGACAGGCGAGCTCCTATAATTCACCCCTCCACTTT. Translation: CASSPRQASSYNSPLHF.